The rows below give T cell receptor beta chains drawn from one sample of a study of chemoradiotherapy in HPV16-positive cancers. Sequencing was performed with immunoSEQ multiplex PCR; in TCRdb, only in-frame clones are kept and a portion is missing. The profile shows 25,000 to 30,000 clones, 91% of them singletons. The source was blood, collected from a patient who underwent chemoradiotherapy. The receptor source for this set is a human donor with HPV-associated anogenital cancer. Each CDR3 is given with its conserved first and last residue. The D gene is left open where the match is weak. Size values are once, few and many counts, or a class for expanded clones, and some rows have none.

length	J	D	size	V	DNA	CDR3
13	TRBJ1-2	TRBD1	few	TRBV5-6	TGTGCCAGCAAGGGACAGGTGTCCTATGGCTACACCTTC	CASKGQVSYGYTF
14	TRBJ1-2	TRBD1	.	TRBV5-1	TGCGCCAGCAGCTCGACAGGGGGCGTTTATGGCTACACCTTC	CASSSTGGVYGYTF
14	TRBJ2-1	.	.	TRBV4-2	TGTGCCAGCAGCCAAGACTACCTTAGGGATGAGCAGTTCTTC	CASSQDYLRDEQFF
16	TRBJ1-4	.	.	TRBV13	TGTGCCAGCAGCTTTAACGGGGGCGGGTCTAATGAAAAACTGTTTTTT	CASSFNGGGSNEKLFF
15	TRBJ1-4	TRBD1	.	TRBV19	TGTGCCAGTAGTATGGGGACAGCTAATAATGAAAAACTGTTTTTT	CASSMGTANNEKLFF
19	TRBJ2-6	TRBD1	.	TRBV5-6	TGTGCCAGCAGCTCGACCTCCTCCGGGACAGGGGCTGGGGCCAACGTCCTGACTTTC	CASSSTSSGTGAGANVLTF
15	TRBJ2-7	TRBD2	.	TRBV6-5	TGTGCCAGCAGTCTTATTATAGCGGGACGTTACGAGCAGTACTTC	CASSLIIAGRYEQYF
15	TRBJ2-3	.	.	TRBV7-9	TGTGCCAGCAGCTTAGAGGCTAGCTTCACAGATACGCAGTATTTT	CASSLEASFTDTQYF
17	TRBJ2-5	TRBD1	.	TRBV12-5	TGTGCTAGTGGTCTCGTCCCCGGGACAGGGGAGGGGGAGACCCAGTACTTC	CASGLVPGTGEGETQYF
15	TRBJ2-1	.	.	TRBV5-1	TGCGCCAGCAGCTTGAGGACAGCCTCCTACAATGAGCAGTTCTTC	CASSLRTASYNEQFF
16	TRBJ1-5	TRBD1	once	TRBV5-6	TGTGCCAGCAGCTTCAGGCGAGGGCAGGGGGGACAGCCCCAGCATTTT	CASSFRRGQGGQPQHF
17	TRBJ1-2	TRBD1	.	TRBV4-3	TGCGCCAGCAGCCAAGATGGTGGGAGACAGGGGAGTTATGGCTACACCTTC	CASSQDGGRQGSYGYTF
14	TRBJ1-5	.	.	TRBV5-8	TGTGCCAGCAGCTTGAGGGGGTTTCCTCAGCCCCAGCATTTT	CASSLRGFPQPQHF
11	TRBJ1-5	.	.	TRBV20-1	TGCAGTGCTTCCAATATCGCGCCCCAGCATTTT	CSASNIAPQHF
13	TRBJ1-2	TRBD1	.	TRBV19	TGTGCCAGTAGTAGGCAGGGGGACTATGGCTACACCTTC	CASSRQGDYGYTF
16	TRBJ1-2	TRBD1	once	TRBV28	TGTGCCAGCAGTTTCCCGCGCGGACAGGGGGTAGGTGGCTACACCTTC	CASSFPRGQGVGGYTF